Each of the 6 T cell receptor beta chains below was sequenced from the same sample in a study of CXCR3-negative and CXCR3-positive naive CD8 T cells. Researchers prepared the TRB cDNA libraries using 5' RACE with UMI labels. One entry per CDR3 protein, without DNA, is what TCRdb gives after re-calling the 5' RACE reads. The record lists about 120,000 distinct CDR3 sequences, of which the ten most abundant hold 0.49%. The source material was naive CXCR3- CD8+ T cells from blood. As to subset: CD45RO-CCR7+CD27+CD95- naive CD8+ T cells lacking CXCR3 (TNR3-). The receptor set was obtained from a human donor in good health. Some clones in this sample may be carry-over from other donors' samples.

The genes are TRBV13 and TRBJ2-7; TCRdb returns TRBD1, unconfirmable since there is no DNA. Germline CDR1 PRHDT, CDR2 FYEKMQ (reference sequence). The CDR3 is 12 amino acids. The CDR3 sequence: CASSGRGYEQYF.

V usage is TRBV7-3 and J usage is TRBJ2-1; there is no DNA to check the TCRdb D call of TRBD2. The germline V gene has CDR1 SGHTA and CDR2 FQGTGA. The CDR3 totals 17 residues. Here the CDR3 reads CASSPGLAGVIHDEQFF.

V usage is TRBV6-2 or TRBV6-3 and J usage is TRBJ2-1. There are 13 residues in the CDR3. Germline V gene lookup returns CDR1 MNHEY and CDR2 SVGEGT. Here the CDR3 reads CASIKGPYNEQFF.

The chain uses TRBV29-1 and TRBJ2-7; the D gene TCRdb calls, TRBD2, cannot be checked with no DNA. Germline V gene data show CDR1 as SQVTM and CDR2 as ANQGSEA. The CDR3 extends over 13 amino acids. This CDR3 is CSVGAENSYEQYF.

The rearrangement links TRBV12-3 or TRBV12-4 to TRBJ2-1; the D gene TCRdb calls, TRBD2, cannot be checked with no DNA. This CDR3 region has 16 residues. This CDR3 reads CASSLVGQTLANEQFF.

V and J are TRBV7-8 and TRBJ1-5. CDR1 is SGHVS and CDR2 is FQNEAQ in the germline V gene. The CDR3 is 15 residues long. CDR3: CASSLFHSGNQPQHF.